This T cell receptor beta chain comes out of a study of regulatory T cells in long-lasting Graves disease. For the study at large: Freshly diagnosed Graves' patients had used antithyroid drugs for under 3 months. Overall study results and limits: Peripheral blood was the sole material, not thyroid tissue.

The TCR beta library used iRepertoire HTBI primers with Arm-PCR amplification of CDR3. As processed by the authors: Identification across samples found approximately 60 TRBV and some 13 TRBJ segments. TCRdb passed the multiplex PCR reads through MiXCR, listing each CDR3 protein once. None of the V and J calls come from the authors' own analysis; TCRdb made them. The sample records approximately 440,000 distinct CDR3 sequences, around 16% being singletons. Trimming cost V 4 bases and J 0 bases, with 10 bases left between them. CDR1 is DFQATT and CDR2 is SNEGSKA in the germline V gene (reference sequence). This CDR3 has 14 amino acids. The sample's time point: newly diagnosed GD, antithyroid drugs for less than 3 months. The TCR library was made from RNA extracted from PBMCs. This clonotype was seen repeatedly, ten times or more. The antigen is not known. Separately, the same data were catalogued under a study of T cells in Graves' hyperthyroidism and ophthalmopathy.

The specimen comprised peripheral blood mononuclear cells (PBMCs), sampled at new diagnosis, from a patient treated with antithyroid drugs. The chain links TRBV20-1 to TRBJ2-1; D possibly corresponds to TRBD2 (5 bases). This clonotype was obtained from a man aged 40-49 years with Graves disease. CDR3 sequence reads: CSAIREHSYNEQFF. The DNA for the CDR3 is TGCAGTGCTATTAGGGAGCACTCCTACAATGAGCAGTTCTTC.